These 10 T cell receptor beta chains were sequenced from one sample in a study of identical twins. TCRdb ran MiXCR on the 5' RACE reads and lists one entry per CDR3 protein. The repertoire consists of about 530,000 distinct CDR3 sequences, with 20% to 25% occurring once and the leading ten covering approximately 0.52%. The sample was also linked to a second study, of yellow fever vaccine responses in identical twins.

The material sequenced was CD4+ T cells sorted from blood. The receptors stem from a woman younger than 35 in good health.

The chain recombines TRBV29-1 with TRBJ2-5; the D gene is possibly TRBD1 (5 bases). The germline CDR1 and CDR2 sequences are SQVTM and ANQGSEA. The length of the CDR3 is 14 residues. V dropped 6 bases and J dropped 1 base, with 15 bases sitting between them. CDR3 loop: CSVFPTDPQETQYF. In DNA, the CDR3 is TGCAGCGTCTTTCCGACAGACCCCCAAGAGACCCAGTACTTC.

This chain joins TRBV2 and TRBJ2-7; 10 nucleotides agree with TRBD2. This CDR3 contains 16 residues. Germline CDR1 is SNHLY and CDR2 is FYNNEI. V lost 3 bases, J lost 4 bases, and 9 bases stayed unmatched. The CDR3 reads CASSEDPLAGAYEQYF. The CDR3 coding sequence is TGTGCCAGCAGTGAGGATCCTCTAGCGGGAGCATACGAGCAGTACTTC.

This clonotype has a handful of counts. This sequence joins TRBV7-3 and TRBJ2-3; 11 nucleotides line up with TRBD2. The CDR3 loop spans 18 amino acids. Losses at the gene ends were 3 bases for V and 0 bases for J; bases not matched to a gene: 8. Germline V gene data show CDR1 as SGHTA and CDR2 as FQGTGA. The CDR3 DNA follows: TGTGCCAGCAGCTTGCGTCCCGGGACTAGCGGAAGCACAGATACGCAGTATTTT. Translation: CASSLRPGTSGSTDTQYF.

The chain joins TRBV5-1 to TRBJ2-6; TRBD1 matches at 9 bases. J gave up 1 base and V 0 bases, and 2 bases lay outside the gene matches. The germline gives CDR1 SGHRS, CDR2 YFSETQ. The CDR3 loop spans 17 amino acids. CDR3 DNA: TGCGCCAGCAGCTTGGGACAGGGGGGGTCTGGGGCCAACGTCCTGACTTTC. It specifies CASSLGQGGSGANVLTF.

The V call is TRBV12-3 or TRBV12-4, the J call TRBJ1-1; no clear D gene. The CDR3 spans 14 residues. V was trimmed by 6 bases and J by 1 base, leaving 12 bases between them. CDR3 bases: TGTGCCAGCAGCCGCGGAGCCGGGAACACTGAAGCTTTCTTT. Its translation is CASSRGAGNTEAFF.

This clonotype appeared a few times. The genes are TRBV11-2 and TRBJ2-4, with D possibly matching TRBD1 (5 bases). Germline CDR1 is SGHAT and CDR2 is FQNNGV. Trimming pared 5 bases from V and 9 bases from J, leaving 14 bases between. The CDR3 length is 13 residues. CDR3: CASSEQTGAIQYF. CDR3 coding DNA: TGTGCCAGCAGCGAACAAACAGGAGCCATTCAGTACTTC.

In the case of this clonotype: The junction differs from germline at one of its ends, possibly a read error. The J gene is TRBJ2-7, the V gene TRBV5-1, with TRBD1 as a possible D gene (5 bases). The CDR3 loop spans 13 amino acids. Germline V gene data show CDR1 as SGHRS and CDR2 as YFSETQ. CDR3 amino acids: CASSLTGSNEQYF. CDR3 DNA: TGCGCCAGCAGCTTGACAGGCTCCAACGAGCAGTACTTC.

This sequence joins TRBV29-1 and TRBJ2-3; no clear D gene. The germline gives CDR1 SQVTM, CDR2 ANQGSEA. The ends were cut back, 3 bases at V and 3 bases at J, with 13 bases in the middle. This CDR3 has 14 amino acids. The CDR3 protein is CSVDIVQRTDTQYF. Here the CDR3 DNA reads TGCAGCGTTGATATAGTACAGAGGACAGATACGCAGTATTTT.

The chain joins TRBV24-1 to TRBJ2-2, with 12 bases that match TRBD2. There are 18 residues in the CDR3. Germline CDR1 and CDR2: KGHDR and SFDVKD. V dropped 3 bases and J dropped 5; count of bases not matched to a gene: 9. The CDR3 sequence is CATSDPRTSGIYTGELFF. The CDR3 DNA reads as TGTGCCACCAGTGATCCTAGGACTAGCGGGATCTATACCGGGGAGCTGTTTTTT.

The gene calls are TRBV29-1 and TRBJ1-4, with TRBD1 as a possible D gene (6 bases). V shed 7 bases and J shed 3 bases, with 12 bases lying between them. The CDR3 is 13 residues long. Per germline, CDR1 SQVTM and CDR2 ANQGSEA. This chain's CDR3 is CSAQGNANEKLFF. The CDR3 bases are TGCAGCGCCCAGGGGAATGCTAATGAAAAACTGTTTTTT.